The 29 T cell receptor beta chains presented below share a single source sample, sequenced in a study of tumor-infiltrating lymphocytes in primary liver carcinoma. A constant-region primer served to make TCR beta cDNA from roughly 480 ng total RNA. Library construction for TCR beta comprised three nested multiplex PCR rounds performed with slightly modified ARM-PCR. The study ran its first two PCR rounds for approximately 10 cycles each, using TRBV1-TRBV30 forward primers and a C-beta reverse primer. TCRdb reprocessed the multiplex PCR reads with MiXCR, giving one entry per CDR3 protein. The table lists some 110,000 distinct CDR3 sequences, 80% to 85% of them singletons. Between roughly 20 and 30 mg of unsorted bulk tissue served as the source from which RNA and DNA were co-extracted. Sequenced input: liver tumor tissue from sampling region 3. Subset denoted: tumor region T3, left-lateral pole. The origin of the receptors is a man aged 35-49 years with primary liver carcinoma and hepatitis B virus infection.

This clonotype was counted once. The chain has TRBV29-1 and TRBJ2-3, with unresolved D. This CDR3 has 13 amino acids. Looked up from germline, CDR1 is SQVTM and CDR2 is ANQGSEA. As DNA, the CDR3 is TGCAATGTTGATGCCAATCAAGCGGATACGCAGTATTTT. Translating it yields CNVDANQADTQYF.

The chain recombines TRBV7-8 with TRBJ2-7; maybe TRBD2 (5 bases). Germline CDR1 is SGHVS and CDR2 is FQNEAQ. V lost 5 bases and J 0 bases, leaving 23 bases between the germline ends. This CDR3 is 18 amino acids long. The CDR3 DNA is TGTGCCAGCAGCCCTCGGACTGGCGGGTGTATGAGCTCCTACGAGCAGTACTTC. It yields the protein CASSPRTGGCMSSYEQYF.

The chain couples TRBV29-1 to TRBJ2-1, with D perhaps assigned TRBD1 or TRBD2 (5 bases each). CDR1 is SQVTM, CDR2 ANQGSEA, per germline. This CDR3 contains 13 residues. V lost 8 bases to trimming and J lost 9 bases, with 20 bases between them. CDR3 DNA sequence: TGCAGCCTTCGGGGCTATGCAAAGAGTGAGCAGTTCTTC. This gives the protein CSLRGYAKSEQFF.

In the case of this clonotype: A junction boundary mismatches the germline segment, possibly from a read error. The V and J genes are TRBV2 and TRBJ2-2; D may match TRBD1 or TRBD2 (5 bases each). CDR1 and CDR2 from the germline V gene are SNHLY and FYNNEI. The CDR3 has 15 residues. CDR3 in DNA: TGTGCCAGCAGCCCGACAGTCTCGAACATCGGGGAGCAGTTTTTT. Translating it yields CASSPTVSNIGEQFF.

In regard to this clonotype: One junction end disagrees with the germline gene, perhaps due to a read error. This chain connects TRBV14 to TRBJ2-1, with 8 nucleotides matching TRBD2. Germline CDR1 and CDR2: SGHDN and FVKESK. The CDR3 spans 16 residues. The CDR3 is CASNAVAGWVNNEQLF. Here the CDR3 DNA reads TGTGCCAGCAATGCCGTAGCGGGATGGGTAAACAATGAGCAATTGTTC. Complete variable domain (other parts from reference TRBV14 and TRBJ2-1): EAGVTQFPSHSVIEKGQTVTLRCDPISGHDNLYWYRRVMGKEIKFLLHFVKESKQDESGMPNNRFLAERTGGTYSTLKVQPAELEDSGVYFCASNAVAGWVNNEQLFGPGTRLTVL.

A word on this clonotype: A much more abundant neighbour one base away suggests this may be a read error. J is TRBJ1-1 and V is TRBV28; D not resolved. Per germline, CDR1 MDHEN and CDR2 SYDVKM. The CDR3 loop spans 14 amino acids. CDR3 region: CAISFARLNTEAFF. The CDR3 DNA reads TGTGCCATCAGTTTTGCCAGGTTGAACACTGAAGCTTTCTTT.

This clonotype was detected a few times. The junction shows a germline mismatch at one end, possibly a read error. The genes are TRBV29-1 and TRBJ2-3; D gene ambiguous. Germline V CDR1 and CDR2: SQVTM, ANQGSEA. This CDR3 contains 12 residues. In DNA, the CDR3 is TGCAGTGTTGTCCCTTCCACAGATACGCAGTATTTT. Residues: CSVVPSTDTQYF.

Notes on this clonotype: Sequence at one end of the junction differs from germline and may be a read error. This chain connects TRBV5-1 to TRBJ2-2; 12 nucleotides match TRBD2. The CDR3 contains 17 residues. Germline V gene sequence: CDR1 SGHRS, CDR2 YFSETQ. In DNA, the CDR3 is TGCGCCAGCAGCTTGGAGACTAGCGGGGGAAACACCAGGGAGCTGTTTTTT. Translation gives CASSLETSGGNTRELFF.

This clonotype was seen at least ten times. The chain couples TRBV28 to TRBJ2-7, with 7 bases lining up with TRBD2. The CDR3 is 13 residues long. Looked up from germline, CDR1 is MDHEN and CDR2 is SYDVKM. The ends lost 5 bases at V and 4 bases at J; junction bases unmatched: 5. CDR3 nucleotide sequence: TGTGCCAGCAGTGCTAGCGGATTATACGAGCAGTACTTC. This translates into CASSASGLYEQYF.

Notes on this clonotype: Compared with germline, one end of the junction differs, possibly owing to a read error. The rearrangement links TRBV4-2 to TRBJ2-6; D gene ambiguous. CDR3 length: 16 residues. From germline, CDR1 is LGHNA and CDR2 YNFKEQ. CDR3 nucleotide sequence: TGTCCCAGCTGCCAAAAAAGGGACTCTGGGGCCAACGTCCTGACTTTC. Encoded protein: CPSCQKRDSGANVLTF.

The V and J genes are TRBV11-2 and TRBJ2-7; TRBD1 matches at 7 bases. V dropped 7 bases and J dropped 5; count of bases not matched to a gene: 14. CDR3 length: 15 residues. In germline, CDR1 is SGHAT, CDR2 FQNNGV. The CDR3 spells CASKRSATGSHEQYF. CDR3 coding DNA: TGTGCCAGCAAACGCTCTGCGACAGGGAGCCACGAGCAGTACTTC.

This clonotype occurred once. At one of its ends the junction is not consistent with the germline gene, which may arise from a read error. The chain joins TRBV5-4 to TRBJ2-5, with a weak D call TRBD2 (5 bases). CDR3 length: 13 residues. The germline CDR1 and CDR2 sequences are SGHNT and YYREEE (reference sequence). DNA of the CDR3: TGTGCCAACAGCACCGAGGGCTCGGAGACCCAGTACTTC. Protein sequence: CANSTEGSETQYF.

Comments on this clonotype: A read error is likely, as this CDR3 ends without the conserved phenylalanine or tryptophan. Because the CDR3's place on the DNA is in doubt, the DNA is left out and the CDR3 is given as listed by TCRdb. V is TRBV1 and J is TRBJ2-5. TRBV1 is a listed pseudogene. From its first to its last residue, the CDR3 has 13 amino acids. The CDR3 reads CTSSHDIQGTQYS.

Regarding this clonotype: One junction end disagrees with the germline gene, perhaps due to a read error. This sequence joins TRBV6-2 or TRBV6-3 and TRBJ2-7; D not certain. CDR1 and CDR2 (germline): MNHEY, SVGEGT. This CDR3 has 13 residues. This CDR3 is CVSRYEVPYEQYF. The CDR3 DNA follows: TGTGTCAGCAGATACGAGGTACCCTACGAGCAGTATTTC.

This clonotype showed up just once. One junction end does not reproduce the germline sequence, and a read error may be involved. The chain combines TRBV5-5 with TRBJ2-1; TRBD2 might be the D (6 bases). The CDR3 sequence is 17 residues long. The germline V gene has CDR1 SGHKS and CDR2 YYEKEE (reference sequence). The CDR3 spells CASSLTIPGTAYNEQFF. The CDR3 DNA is TGTGCTAGCAGCTTAACAATCCCCGGGACTGCTTACAATGAGCAGTTCTTC.

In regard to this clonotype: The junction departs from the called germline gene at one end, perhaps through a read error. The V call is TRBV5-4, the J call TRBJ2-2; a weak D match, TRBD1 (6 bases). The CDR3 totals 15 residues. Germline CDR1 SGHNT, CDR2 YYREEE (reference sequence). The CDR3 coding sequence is TGTGCCAGCCGCCCGGGACAAGCGAACACCGGGGAACTGTTCTTT. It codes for CASRPGQANTGELFF.

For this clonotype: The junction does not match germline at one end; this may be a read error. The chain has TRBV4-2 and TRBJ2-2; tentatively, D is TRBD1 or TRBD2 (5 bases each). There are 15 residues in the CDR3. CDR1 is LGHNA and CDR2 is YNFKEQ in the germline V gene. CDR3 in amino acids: CACSQLTEHTGKLFF. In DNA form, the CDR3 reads TGTGCCTGCAGCCAGTTGACAGAGCACACCGGGAAGCTGTTTTTT.

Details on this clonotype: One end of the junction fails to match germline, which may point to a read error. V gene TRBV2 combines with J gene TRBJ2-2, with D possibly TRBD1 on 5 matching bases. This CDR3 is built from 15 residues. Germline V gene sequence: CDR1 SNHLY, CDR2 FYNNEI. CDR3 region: CTSSPTVSNAGELFF. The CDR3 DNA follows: TGTACCAGCAGCCCGACAGTCTCGAACGCCGGGGAGCTGTTTTTT.

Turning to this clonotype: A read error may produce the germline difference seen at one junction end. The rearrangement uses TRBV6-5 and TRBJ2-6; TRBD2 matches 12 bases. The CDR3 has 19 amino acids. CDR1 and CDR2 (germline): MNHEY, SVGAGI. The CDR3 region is CTSNSSGTSGYSGANVLTF. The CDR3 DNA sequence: TGTACCAGCAATTCGTCGGGGACTAGCGGGTATTCTGGGGCCAACGTCCTGACTTTC.

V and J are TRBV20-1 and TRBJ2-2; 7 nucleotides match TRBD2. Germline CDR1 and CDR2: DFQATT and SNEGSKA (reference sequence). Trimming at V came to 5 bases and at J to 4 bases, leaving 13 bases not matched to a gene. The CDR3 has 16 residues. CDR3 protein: CSALGGDSTFTGELFF. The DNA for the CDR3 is TGCAGTGCTCTGGGGGGGGACTCAACCTTCACCGGGGAGCTGTTTTTT.

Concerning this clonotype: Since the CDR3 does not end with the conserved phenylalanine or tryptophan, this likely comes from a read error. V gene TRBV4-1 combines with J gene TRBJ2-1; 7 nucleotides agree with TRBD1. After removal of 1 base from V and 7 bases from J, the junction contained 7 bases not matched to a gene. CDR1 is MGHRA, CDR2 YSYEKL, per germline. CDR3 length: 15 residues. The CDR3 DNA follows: TGCGCCAGCAGCCAAGGAGAGGGGGCTTGGAATGAGCAGTTCGTC. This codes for CASSQGEGAWNEQFV.

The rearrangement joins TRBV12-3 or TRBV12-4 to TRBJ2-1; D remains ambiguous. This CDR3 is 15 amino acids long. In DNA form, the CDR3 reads TGTGTCTGCAGTAAGGGTACTTTACTTTGGGAAGAGCAGTTCTTC. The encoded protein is CVCSKGTLLWEEQFF.

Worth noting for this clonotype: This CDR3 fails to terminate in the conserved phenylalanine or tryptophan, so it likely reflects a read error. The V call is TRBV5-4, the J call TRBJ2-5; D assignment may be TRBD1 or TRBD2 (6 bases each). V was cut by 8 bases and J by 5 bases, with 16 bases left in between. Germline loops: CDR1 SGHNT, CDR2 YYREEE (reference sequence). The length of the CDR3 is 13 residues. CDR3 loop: CARSTGGSETQYL. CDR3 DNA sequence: TGTGCCAGAAGCACCGGGGGCTCGGAGACCCAGTACTTA.

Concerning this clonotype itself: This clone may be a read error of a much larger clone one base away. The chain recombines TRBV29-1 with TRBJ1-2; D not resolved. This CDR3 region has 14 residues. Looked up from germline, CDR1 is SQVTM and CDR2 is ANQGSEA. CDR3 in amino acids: CAVEEGRRSYGYTF. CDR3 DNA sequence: TGCGCCGTTGAAGAGGGCCGCAGGTCATACGGCTACACCTTC.

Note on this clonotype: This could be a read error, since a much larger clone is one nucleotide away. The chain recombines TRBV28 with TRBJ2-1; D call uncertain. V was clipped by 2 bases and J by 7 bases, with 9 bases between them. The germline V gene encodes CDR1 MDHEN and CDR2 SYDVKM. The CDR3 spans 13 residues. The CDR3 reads CASSLVGSNEQFF. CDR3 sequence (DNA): TGTGCCAGCAGTTTAGTGGGGTCGAATGAGCAGTTCTTC.

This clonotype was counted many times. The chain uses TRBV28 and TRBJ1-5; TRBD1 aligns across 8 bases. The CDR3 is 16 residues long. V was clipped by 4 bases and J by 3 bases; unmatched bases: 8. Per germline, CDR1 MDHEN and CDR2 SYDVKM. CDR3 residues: CASSSGTGGFNQPQHF. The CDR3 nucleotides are TGTGCCAGCAGTTCAGGCACAGGGGGATTCAATCAGCCCCAGCATTTT.

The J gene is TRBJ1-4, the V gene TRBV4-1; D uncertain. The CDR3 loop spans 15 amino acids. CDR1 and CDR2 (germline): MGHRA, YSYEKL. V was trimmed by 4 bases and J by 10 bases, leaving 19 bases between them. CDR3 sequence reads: CASSLWGAASVKLFF. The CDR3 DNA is TGCGCCAGCAGCCTCTGGGGTGCGGCTAGTGTAAAACTGTTTTTT.

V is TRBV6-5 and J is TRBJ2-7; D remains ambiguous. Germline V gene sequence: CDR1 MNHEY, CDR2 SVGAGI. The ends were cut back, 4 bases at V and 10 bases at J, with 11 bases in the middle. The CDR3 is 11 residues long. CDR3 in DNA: TGTGCCAGCAGTTCGAGTCGAGATCAGTACTTC. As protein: CASSSSRDQYF.

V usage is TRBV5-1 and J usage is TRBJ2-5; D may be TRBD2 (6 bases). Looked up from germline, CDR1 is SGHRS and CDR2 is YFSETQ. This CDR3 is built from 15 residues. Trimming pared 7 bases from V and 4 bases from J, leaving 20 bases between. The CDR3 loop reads CASGPLWVGGETQYF. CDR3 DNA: TGCGCCAGCGGCCCATTGTGGGTCGGGGGAGAGACCCAGTACTTC.